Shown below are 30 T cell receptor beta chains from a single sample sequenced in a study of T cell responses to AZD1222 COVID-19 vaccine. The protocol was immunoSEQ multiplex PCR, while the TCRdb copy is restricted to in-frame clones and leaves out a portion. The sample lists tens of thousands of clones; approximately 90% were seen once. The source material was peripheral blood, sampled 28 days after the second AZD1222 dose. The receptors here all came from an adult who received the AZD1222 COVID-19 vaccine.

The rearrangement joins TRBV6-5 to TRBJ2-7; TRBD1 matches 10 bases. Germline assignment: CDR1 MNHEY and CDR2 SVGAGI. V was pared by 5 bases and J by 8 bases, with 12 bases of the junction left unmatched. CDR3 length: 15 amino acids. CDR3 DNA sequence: TGTGCCAGCAGTCAGGAGAGACAGGGGGCTCAGAAGCAGTACTTC. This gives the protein CASSQERQGAQKQYF.

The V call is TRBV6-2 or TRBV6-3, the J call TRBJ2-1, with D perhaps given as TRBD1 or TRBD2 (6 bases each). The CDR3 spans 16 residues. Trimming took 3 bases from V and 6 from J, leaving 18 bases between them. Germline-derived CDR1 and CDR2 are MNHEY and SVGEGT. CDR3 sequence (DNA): TGTGCCAGCAGTTATAGGGGGGCCGCCTATACCAATGAGCAGTTCTTC. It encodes CASSYRGAAYTNEQFF.

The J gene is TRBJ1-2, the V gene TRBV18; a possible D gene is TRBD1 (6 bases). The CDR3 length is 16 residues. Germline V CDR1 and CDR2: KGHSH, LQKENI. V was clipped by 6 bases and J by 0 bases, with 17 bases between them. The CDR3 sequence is CASSRDRTATNYGYTF. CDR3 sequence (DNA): TGTGCCAGCTCCCGCGACCGGACAGCTACTAACTATGGCTACACCTTC.

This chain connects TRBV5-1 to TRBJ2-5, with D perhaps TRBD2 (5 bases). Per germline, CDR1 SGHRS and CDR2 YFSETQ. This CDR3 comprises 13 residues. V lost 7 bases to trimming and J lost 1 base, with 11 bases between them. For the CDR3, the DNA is TGCGCCAGCGGCCCGGGGTTCCAAGAGACCCAGTACTTC. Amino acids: CASGPGFQETQYF.

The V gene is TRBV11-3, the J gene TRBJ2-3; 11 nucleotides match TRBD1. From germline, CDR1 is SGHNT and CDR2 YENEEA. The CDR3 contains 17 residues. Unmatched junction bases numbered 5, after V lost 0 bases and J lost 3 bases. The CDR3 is CASSLDGQGASTDTQYF. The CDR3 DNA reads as TGTGCCAGCAGCTTAGATGGACAGGGGGCAAGTACAGATACGCAGTATTTT. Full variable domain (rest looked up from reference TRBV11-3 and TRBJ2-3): EAGVVQSPRYKIIEKKQPVAFWCNPISGHNTLYWYLQNLGQGPELLIRYENEEAVDDSQLPKDRFSAERLKGVDSTLKIQPAELGDSAVYLCASSLDGQGASTDTQYFGPGTRLTVL.

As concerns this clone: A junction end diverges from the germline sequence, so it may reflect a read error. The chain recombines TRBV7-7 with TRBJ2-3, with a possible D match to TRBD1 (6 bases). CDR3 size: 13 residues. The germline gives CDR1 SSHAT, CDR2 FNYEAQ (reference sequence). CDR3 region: CASSRDITDTQYF. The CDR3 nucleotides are TGTGCTAGCAGCCGGGACATCACAGATACGCAGTATTTT.

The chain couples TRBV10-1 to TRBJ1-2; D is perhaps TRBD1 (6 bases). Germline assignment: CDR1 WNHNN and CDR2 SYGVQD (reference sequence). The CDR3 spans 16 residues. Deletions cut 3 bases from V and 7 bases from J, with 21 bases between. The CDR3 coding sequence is TGCGCCAGCAGTGATCTTCGACAGGCTGGCGGATGTGGCTACACCTTC. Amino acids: CASSDLRQAGGCGYTF.

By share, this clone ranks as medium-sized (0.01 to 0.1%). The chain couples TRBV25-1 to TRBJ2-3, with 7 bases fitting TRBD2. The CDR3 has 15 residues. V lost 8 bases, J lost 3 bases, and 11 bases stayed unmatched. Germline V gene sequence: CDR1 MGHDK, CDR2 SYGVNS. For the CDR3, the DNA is TGTGCCAGCGGGCTTGGGGCGGGGGAAACAGATACGCAGTATTTT. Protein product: CASGLGAGETDTQYF.

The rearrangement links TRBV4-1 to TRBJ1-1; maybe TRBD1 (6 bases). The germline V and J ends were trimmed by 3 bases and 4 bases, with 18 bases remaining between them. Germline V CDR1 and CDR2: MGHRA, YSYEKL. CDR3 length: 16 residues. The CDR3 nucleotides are TGCGCCAGCAGCCAGTCGGGGGGCTTAACTAGCACTGAAGCTTTCTTT. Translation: CASSQSGGLTSTEAFF.

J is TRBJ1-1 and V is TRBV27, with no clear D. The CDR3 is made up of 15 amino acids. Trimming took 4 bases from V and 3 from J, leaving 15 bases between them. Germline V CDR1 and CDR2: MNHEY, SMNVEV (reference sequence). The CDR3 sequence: CASSSPGLKDTEAFF. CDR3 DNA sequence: TGTGCCAGCAGTTCACCGGGCCTAAAAGACACTGAAGCTTTCTTT.

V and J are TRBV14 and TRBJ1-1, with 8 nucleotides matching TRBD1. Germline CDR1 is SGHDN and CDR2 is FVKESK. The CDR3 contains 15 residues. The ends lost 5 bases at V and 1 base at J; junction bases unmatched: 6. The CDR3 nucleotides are TGTGCCAGCAGCGGCCTTACAGGGGGGAACACTGAAGCTTTCTTT. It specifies CASSGLTGGNTEAFF.

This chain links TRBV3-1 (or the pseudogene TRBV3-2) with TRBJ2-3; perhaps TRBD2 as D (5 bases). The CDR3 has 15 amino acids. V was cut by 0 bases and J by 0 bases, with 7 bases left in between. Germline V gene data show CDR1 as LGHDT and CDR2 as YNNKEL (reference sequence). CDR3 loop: CASSQEGGSTDTQYF. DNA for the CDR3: TGTGCCAGCAGCCAAGAAGGAGGTAGCACAGATACGCAGTATTTT.

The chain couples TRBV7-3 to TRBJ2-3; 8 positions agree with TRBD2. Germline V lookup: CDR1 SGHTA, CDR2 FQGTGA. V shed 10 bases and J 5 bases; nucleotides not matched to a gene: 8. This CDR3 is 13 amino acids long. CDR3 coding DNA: TGTGCCACCGGGACTAGTTCGCAAGATACGCAGTATTTT. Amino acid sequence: CATGTSSQDTQYF.

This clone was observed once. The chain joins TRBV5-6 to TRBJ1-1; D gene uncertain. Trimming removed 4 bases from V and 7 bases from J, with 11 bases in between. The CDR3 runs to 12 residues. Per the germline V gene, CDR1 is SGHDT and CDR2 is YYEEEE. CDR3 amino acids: CASSRGRIEAFF. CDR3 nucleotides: TGTGCCAGCAGCCGTGGACGGATTGAAGCTTTCTTT.

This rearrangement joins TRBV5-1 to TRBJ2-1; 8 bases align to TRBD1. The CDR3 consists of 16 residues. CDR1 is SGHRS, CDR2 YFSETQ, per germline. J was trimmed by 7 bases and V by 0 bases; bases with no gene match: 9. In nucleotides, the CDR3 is TGCGCCAGCAGCTTGGTTTTCAGGGGGCCTCAAAATGAGCAGTTCTTC. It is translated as CASSLVFRGPQNEQFF.

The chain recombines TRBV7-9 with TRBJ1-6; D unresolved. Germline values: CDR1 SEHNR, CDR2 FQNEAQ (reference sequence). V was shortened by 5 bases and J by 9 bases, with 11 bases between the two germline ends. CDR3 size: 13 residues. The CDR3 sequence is CASSGRGASPLHF. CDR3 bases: TGTGCCAGCAGCGGCCGCGGAGCTTCACCCCTCCACTTT.

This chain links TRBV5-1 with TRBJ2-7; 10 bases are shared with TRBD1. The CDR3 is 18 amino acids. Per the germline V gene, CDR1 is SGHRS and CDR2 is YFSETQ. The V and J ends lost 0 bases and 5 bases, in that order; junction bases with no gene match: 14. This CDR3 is CASSLDVAGQGLKNEQYF. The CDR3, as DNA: TGCGCCAGCAGCTTGGACGTTGCGGGACAGGGGCTCAAGAACGAGCAGTACTTC.

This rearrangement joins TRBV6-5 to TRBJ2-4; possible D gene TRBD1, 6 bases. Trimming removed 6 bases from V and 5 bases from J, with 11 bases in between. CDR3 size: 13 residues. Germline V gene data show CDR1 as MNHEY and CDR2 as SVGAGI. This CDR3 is CASRLQGENIQYF. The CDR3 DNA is TGTGCCAGCAGGCTACAGGGAGAAAACATTCAGTACTTC.

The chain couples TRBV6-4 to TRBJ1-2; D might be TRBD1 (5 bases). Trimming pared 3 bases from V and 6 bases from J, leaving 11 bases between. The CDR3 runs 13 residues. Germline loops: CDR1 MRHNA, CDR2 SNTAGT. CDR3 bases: TGTGCCAGCAGTGAGGGCAGGGTACATGGCTACACCTTC. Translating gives CASSEGRVHGYTF.

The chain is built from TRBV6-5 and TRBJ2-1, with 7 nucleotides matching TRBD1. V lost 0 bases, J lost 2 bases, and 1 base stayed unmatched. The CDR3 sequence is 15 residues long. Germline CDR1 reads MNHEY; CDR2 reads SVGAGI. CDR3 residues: CASSYSRGPYNEQFF. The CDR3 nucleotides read TGTGCCAGCAGTTACTCGAGGGGGCCCTACAATGAGCAGTTCTTC.

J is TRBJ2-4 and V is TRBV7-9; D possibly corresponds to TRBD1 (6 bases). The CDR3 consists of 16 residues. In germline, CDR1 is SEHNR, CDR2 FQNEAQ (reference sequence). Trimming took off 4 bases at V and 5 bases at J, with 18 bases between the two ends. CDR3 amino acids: CASSYAMGTLQNIQYF. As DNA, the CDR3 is TGTGCCAGCAGCTATGCGATGGGGACACTTCAAAACATTCAGTACTTC.

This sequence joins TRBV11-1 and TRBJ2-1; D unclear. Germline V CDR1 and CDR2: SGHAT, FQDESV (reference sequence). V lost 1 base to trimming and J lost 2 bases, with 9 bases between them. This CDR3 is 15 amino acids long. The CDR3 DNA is TGTGCCAGCAGCTTAGTCGGGCAGGCCTACAATGAGCAGTTCTTC. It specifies CASSLVGQAYNEQFF.

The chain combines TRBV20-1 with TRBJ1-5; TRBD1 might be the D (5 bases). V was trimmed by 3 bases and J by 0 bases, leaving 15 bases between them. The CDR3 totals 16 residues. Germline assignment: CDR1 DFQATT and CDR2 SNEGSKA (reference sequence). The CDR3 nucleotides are TGCAGTGCTAGTGGGACGGCCCATTATAGCAATCAGCCCCAGCATTTT. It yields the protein CSASGTAHYSNQPQHF.

The chain's CDR3 is CASSSPQRLSYEQYF. CDR3 DNA: TGTGCCAGCAGTTCCCCCCAAAGGCTCTCCTACGAGCAGTACTTC. The rearrangement uses TRBV6-5 and TRBJ2-7; no firm D call. V gave up 4 bases and J gave up 0 bases, with 13 bases separating them. The length of the CDR3 is 15 residues. Germline V gives CDR1 MNHEY, CDR2 SVGAGI.

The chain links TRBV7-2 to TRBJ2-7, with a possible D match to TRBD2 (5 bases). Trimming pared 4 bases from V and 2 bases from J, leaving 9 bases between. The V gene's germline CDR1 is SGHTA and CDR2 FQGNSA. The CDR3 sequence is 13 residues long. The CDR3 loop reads CASSSRGTYEQYF. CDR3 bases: TGTGCCAGCAGCTCACGGGGTACCTACGAGCAGTACTTC.

CDR3 bases: TGTGCCAGCAGTTTATATCCTAGCGGGGGCGAGCAGTACTTC. Protein product: CASSLYPSGGEQYF. This chain uses TRBV28 with TRBJ2-7; 10 positions agree with TRBD2. Germline CDR1 is MDHEN and CDR2 is SYDVKM. The CDR3 has 14 amino acids. J was trimmed by 6 bases and V by 1 base; bases with no gene match: 3.

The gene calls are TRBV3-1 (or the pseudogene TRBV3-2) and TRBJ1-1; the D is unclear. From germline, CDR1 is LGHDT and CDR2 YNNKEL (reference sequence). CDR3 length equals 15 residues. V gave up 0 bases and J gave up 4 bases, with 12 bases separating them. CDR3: CASSQDEGAGTEAFF. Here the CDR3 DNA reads TGTGCCAGCAGCCAAGATGAGGGCGCCGGCACTGAAGCTTTCTTT.

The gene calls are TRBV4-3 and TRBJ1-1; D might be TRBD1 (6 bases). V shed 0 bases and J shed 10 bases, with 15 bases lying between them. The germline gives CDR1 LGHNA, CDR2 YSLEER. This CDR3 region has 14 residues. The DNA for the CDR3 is TGCGCCAGCAGCCAAGAGGGGGAGCGGGGGCGAGCTTTCTTT. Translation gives CASSQEGERGRAFF.

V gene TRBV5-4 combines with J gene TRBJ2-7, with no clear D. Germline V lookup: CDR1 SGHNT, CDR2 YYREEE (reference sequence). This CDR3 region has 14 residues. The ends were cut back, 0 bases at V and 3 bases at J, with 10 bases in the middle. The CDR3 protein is CASSLGRIDYEQYF. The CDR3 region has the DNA TGTGCCAGCAGCTTGGGACGGATTGACTACGAGCAGTACTTC.

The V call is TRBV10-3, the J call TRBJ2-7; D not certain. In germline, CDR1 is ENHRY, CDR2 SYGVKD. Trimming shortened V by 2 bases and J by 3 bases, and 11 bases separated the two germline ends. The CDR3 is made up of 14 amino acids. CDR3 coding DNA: TGTGCCATCAGTGAGGGCCTCAGGAACTACGAGCAGTACTTC. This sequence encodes CAISEGLRNYEQYF.